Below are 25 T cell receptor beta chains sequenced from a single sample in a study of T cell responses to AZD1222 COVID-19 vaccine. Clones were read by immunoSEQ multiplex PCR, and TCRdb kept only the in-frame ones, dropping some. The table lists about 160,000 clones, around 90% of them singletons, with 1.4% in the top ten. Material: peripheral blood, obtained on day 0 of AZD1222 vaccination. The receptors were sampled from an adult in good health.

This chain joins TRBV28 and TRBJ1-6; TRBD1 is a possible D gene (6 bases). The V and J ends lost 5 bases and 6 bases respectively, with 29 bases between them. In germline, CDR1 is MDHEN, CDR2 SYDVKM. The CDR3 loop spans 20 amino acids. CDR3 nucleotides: TGTGCCAGCAGTCAGATGTGGTCCCCCGGGGGCCTAATTAGTAATTCACCCCTCCACTTT. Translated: CASSQMWSPGGLISNSPLHF.

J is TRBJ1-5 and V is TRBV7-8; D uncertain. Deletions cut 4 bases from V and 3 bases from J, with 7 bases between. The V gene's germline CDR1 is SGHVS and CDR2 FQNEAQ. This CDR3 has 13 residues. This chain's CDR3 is CASSSRTNQPQHF. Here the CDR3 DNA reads TGTGCCAGCAGCTCAAGGACCAATCAGCCCCAGCATTTT.

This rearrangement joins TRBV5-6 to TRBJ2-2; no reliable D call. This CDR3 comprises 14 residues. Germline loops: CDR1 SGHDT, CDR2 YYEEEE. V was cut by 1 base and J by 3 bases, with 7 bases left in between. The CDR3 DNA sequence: TGTGCCAGCAGCTTGTACTCGGACACCGGGGAGCTGTTTTTT. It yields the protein CASSLYSDTGELFF.

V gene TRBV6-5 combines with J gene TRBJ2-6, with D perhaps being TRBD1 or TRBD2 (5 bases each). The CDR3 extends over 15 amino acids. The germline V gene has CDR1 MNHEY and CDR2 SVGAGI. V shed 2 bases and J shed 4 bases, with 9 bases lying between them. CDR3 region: CASSYGGMGANVLTF. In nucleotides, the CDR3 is TGTGCCAGCAGTTACGGGGGAATGGGGGCCAACGTCCTGACTTTC.

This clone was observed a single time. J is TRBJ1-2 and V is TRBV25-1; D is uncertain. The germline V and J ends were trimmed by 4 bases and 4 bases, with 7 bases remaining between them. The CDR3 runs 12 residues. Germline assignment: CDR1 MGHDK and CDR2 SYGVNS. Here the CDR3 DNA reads TGTGCCAGCAGTGGCCCCTTCTATGGCTACACCTTC. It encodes CASSGPFYGYTF.

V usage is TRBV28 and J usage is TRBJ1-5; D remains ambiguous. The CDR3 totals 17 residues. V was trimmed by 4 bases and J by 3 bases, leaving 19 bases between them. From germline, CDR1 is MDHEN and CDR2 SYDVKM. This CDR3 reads CASSSAVRIEVNQPQHF. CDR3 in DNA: TGTGCCAGCAGTTCAGCAGTCCGAATAGAGGTCAATCAGCCCCAGCATTTT.

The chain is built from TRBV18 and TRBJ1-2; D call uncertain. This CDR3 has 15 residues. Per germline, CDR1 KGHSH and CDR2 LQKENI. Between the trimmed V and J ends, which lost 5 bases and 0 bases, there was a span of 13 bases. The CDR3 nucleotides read TGTGCCAGCTCAGAGGGCCCGATAGCTAACTATGGCTACACCTTC. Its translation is CASSEGPIANYGYTF.

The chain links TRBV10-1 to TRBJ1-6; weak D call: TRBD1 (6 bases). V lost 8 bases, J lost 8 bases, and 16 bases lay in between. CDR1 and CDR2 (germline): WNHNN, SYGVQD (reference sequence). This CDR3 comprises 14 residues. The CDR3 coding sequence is TGCGCCAGCGGCCCCGCAGGGGCGGATTCACCCCTCCACTTT. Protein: CASGPAGADSPLHF.

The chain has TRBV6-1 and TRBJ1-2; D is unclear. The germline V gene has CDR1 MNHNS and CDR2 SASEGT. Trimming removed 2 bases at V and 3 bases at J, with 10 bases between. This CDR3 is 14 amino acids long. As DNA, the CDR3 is TGTGCCAGCAGTGAAACGGGGAGCCACTATGGCTACACCTTC. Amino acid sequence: CASSETGSHYGYTF.

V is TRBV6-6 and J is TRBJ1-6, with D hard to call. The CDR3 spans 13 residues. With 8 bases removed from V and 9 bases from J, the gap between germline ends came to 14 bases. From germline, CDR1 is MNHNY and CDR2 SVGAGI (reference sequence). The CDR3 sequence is CASDADPTSPLHF. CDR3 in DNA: TGTGCCAGCGACGCCGATCCCACTTCACCCCTCCACTTT.

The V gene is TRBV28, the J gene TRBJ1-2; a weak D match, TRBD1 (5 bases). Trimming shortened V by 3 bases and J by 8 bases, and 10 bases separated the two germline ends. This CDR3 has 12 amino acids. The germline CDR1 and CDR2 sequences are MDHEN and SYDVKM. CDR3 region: CASSFGGIGYTF. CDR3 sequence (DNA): TGTGCCAGCAGTTTCGGGGGAATCGGCTACACCTTC.

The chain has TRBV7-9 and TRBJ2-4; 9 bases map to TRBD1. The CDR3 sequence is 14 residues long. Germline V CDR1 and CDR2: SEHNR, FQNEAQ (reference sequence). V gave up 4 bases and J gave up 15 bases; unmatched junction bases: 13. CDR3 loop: CASSSPQGQGLWYF. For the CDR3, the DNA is TGTGCCAGCAGCTCGCCCCAGGGACAGGGCCTTTGGTACTTC. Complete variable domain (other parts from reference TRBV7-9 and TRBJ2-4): DTGVSQNPRHKITKRGQNVTFRCDPISEHNRLYWYRQTLGQGPEFLTYFQNEAQLEKSRLLSDRFSAERPKGSFSTLEIQRTEQGDSAMYLCASSSPQGQGLWYFGAGTRLSVL.

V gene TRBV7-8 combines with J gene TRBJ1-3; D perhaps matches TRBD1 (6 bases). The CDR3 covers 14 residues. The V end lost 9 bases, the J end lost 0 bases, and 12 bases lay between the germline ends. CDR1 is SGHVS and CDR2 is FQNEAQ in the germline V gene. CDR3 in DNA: TGTGCCAGTCGGAGGGGGACCTCTGGAAACACCATATATTTT. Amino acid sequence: CASRRGTSGNTIYF.

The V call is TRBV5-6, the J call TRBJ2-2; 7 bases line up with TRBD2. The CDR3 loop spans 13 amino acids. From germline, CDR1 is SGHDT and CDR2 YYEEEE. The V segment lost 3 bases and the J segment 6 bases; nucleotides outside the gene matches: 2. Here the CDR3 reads CASSWTSPGELFF. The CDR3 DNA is TGTGCCAGCAGCTGGACTAGTCCCGGGGAGCTGTTTTTT.

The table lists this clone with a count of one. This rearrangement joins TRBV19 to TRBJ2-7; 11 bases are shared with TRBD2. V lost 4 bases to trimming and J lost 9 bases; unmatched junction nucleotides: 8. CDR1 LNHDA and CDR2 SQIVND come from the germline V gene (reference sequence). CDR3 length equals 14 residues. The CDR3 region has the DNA TGTGCCAGTAGTACCGAGGGACTAGCGGTTGCGCAGTACTTC. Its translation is CASSTEGLAVAQYF.

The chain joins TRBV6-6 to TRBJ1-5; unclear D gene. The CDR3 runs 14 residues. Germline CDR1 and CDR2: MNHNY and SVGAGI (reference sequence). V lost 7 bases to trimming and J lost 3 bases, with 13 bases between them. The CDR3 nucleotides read TGTGCCAGCACCCGACCCCGGGACAATCAGCCCCAGCATTTT. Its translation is CASTRPRDNQPQHF.

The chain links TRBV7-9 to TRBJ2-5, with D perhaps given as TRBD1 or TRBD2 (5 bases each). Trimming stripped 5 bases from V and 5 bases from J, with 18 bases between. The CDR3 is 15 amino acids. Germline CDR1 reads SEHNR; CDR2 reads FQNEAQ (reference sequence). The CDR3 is CASSQPDGKGETQYF. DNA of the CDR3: TGTGCCAGCAGCCAACCGGACGGGAAGGGGGAGACCCAGTACTTC. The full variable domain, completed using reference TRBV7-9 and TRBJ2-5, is DTGVSQNPRHKITKRGQNVTFRCDPISEHNRLYWYRQTLGQGPEFLTYFQNEAQLEKSRLLSDRFSAERPKGSFSTLEIQRTEQGDSAMYLCASSQPDGKGETQYFGPGTRLLVL.

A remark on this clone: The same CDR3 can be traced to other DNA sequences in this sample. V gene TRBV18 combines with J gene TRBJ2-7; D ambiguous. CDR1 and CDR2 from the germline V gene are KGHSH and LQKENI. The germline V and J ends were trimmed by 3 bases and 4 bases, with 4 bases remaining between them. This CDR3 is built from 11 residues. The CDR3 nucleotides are TGTGCCAGCTCACCTGCATACGAGCAGTACTTC. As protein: CASSPAYEQYF.

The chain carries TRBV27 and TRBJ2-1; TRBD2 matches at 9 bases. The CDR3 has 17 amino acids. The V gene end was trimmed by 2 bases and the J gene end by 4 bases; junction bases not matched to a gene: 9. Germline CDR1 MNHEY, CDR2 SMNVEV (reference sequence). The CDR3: CASSLRSLAGGYNEQFF. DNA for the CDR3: TGTGCCAGCAGTTTACGGTCACTAGCGGGTGGATACAATGAGCAGTTCTTC.

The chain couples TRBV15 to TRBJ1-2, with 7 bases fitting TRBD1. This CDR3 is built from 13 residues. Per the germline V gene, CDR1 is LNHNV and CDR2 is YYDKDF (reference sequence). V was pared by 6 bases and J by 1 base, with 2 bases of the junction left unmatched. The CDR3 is CATRQGINYGYTF. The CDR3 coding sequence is TGTGCCACCAGACAGGGGATTAACTATGGCTACACCTTC.

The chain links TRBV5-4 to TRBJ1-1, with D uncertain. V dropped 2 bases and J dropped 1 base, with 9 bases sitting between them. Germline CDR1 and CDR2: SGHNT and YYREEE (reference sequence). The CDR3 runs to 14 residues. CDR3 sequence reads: CASSFPTQNTEAFF. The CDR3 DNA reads TGTGCCAGCAGCTTCCCGACCCAGAACACTGAAGCTTTCTTT.

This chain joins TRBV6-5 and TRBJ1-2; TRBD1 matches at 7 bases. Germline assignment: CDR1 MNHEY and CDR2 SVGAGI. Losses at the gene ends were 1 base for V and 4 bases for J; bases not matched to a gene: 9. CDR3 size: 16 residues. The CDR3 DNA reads TGTGCCAGCAGTTACTACGGAGCTCAGGGGGTCTATGGCTACACCTTC. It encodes CASSYYGAQGVYGYTF.

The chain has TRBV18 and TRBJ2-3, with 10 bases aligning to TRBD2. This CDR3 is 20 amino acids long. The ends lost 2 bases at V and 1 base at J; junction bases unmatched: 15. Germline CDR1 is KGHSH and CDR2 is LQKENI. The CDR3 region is CASSPSLGAGGPIGTDTQYF. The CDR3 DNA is TGTGCCAGCTCACCATCCCTAGGAGCGGGAGGGCCTATTGGCACAGATACGCAGTATTTT.

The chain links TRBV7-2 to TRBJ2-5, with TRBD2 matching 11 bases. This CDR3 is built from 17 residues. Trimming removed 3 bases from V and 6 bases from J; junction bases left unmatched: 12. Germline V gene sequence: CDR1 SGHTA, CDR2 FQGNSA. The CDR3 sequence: CASSLFRSSGRTKTQYF. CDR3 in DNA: TGTGCCAGCAGCTTGTTCCGATCTAGCGGGAGGACAAAGACCCAGTACTTC. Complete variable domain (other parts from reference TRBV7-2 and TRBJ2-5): GAGVSQSPSNKVTEKGKDVELRCDPISGHTALYWYRQSLGQGLEFLIYFQGNSAPDKSGLPSDRFSAERTGGSVSTLTIQRTQQEDSAVYLCASSLFRSSGRTKTQYFGPGTRLLVL.

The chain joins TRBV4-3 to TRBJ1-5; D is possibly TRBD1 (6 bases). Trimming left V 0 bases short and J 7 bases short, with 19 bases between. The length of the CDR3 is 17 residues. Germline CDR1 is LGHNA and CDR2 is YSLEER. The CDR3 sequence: CASSQDRQAGINQPQHF. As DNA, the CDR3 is TGCGCCAGCAGCCAAGATCGACAGGCCGGTATAAACCAGCCCCAGCATTTT.